This T cell receptor beta chain was recovered during a study of T cells in Graves' hyperthyroidism and ophthalmopathy. Study-wide results and limits: Ophthalmopathy cases were set apart from stable hyperthyroidism by a 13 V-J model. Researchers found most expanded thyroid clonotypes above 0.001 in blood as well.

Exclusion of a patient resulted from uncontrolled infection, other autoimmune disease, pregnancy or lactation. Diagnoses rested on clinical symptoms, serum thyroxine and TRAb, thyroid ultrasound and orbital computed tomography. Amplification of TCR beta CDR3 regions was performed using RNA transcripts as template. HTBI primers were the set used in a first-round RT-PCR of the TCR CDR3. TCRdb recomputed calls from the multiplex PCR reads with MiXCR, one row per CDR3 protein. The data show about 500,000 distinct CDR3 sequences, approximately 49% seen once. Turning to this clonotype: Its antigen is as yet unknown.

This CDR3 contains 14 residues. Germline CDR1 reads ENHRY; CDR2 reads SYGVKD. V was clipped by 10 bases and J by 5 bases; unmatched bases: 11. The genes are TRBV10-3 and TRBJ1-1, with 9 bases fitting TRBD1. Sequencing input: peripheral blood or thyroid tissue (not recorded which). The clonotype originates from an adult woman with Graves' disease, either hyperthyroidism or ophthalmopathy (not recorded which). The CDR3 DNA follows: TGTGCCACCTCACAGGGGGCCAGGGCTACTGAAGCTTTCTTT. Its protein is CATSQGARATEAFF.